Detailed here is one T cell receptor (beta chain). Its antigen remains undetermined. No much larger clone is present one base from it, and per-base qualities are unavailable. Cut back by 6 bases and 2 bases, the V and J ends lie 11 bases apart. Including cysteine and phenylalanine, the CDR3 has 13 amino acids. Solely the CDR3 DNA is kept, with 39 bases framed from the first base. To demonstrate the VDJtools post-analysis software, the study profiled TCR beta repertoires from the peripheral blood of about a dozen young patients with multiple sclerosis. The multiple sclerosis patients were children and adolescents ranging in age from roughly 6 to 16 years. This specimen comes from a study of post-analysis software for immune sequencing data (dated by TCRdb to between 2014 and 2017). For the wider study: Recorded disease courses included relapsing-remitting, secondary progressive and progressive-relapsing multiple sclerosis, with some patients lacking subtype annotation. The patient repertoires were compared against more than 10 previously published healthy control repertoires obtained from donors aged about 6 to 25 years. A subset of samples was prepared in parallel using single-end sample barcoding, then pooled and co-amplified after Illumina adapter ligation.

What the authors observed across the whole study: When samples were clustered directly using the F measure, samples prepared in the same batch co-clustered strongly, which prompted a batch-effect correction. The multiple sclerosis patient group was slightly younger than the control group. Compared with controls, multiple sclerosis patients had significantly lower normalized Chao1 diversity, a finding suggesting substantial peripheral T-cell clonal expansion. Significantly higher frequencies in patients than in controls were found for roughly 5 TRBV segments, including TRBV5-6, TRBV5-1 and TRBV20-1.

To prepare the library, PCR was applied. The instrument given in TCRdb is Illumina HiSeq 2500. To reduce PCR and sequencing biases, unique molecular identifiers were built into the TCR beta cDNA libraries. Roughly 0.5 million cDNA molecules were obtained per 1 to 10 million input T cells, so each molecule approximated one T cell. Patient libraries were prepared and sequenced with the same protocol used for the earlier healthy control dataset. Within a given batch, samples were prepared together, multiplexed and sequenced on the same HiSeq lane. The authors processed their data as follows. MIGEC was used to process the raw barcoded reads, and molecular identifier groups with only a single read were discarded before consensus assembly and CDR3 extraction. Clonotype tables were post-analysed with VDJtools, normalizing diversity by down-sampling all datasets to the smallest sample size. In repertoire overlap clustering, CDR3 amino acid sequences, but not nucleotide sequences, were matched to correct batch-related cross-sample contamination. The public reads were reanalyzed by TCRdb: fastp trimming at Q25, MiXCR alignment, in-frame beta chains only. Rows matching on CDR3 protein sequence are summarized as one entry with the most common DNA and genes. These V and J calls rely on TCRdb rather than the paper's analysis. Counted in this sample were approximately 570,000 distinct CDR3 sequences; about 44% of them appeared once. Roughly 1.7% of the sample rests with the top ten.

The sequenced material came from blood. The origin of this receptor is a girl aged 10 to 17 with multiple sclerosis. In this chain, TRBV12-3 or TRBV12-4 is recombined with TRBJ2-7; TRBD1 is perhaps the D gene, given 6 matching bases. The CDR3 here reads CASSRDTAYEQYF. Read as DNA, the sequence is TGTGCCAGCAGCCGGGACACCGCCTACGAGCAGTACTTC.